Listed below are T cell receptor beta chains from one sample, sequenced in a study of CD8 T cells in Susac syndrome. One entry per CDR3 protein, called by TCRdb with MiXCR from the immunoSEQ multiplex PCR reads. The data show roughly 200,000 distinct CDR3 sequences, about 95% seen once. Material for sequencing was CD4+ T cells from PBMCs. The source is a human donor in good health. The CDR3 runs from the conserved cysteine through the conserved F or W.

>TRBV20-1
CSARSGGTDTQYF
>TRBV12-3/TRBV12-4
CASSFSLLETQYF
>TRBV12-3/TRBV12-4
CASSETGQGGETQYF
>TRBV9
CASTGQAATDTQYF
>TRBV9
CASSGGAAAYEQYF
>TRBV12-3/TRBV12-4
CASSPWTGGIGEQYF
>TRBV6-5
CASSYSMEKLFF
>TRBV5-6
CASSQRERGSYEQYF
>TRBV11-2
CASSTERSTEAFF
>TRBV20-1
CSANGEGSNYGYTF
>TRBV29-1
CSGRQGKETQYF
>TRBV4-2
CASSPGQGRSQPQHF
>TRBV3-1
CASSQDLLAGGRNEQFF
>TRBV27
CASSLLLAVKTGELFF
>TRBV12-3/TRBV12-4
CASSSHQPQHF
>TRBV28
CASSLSGYSPLHF
>TRBV18
CASSPRPSDNEQFF